Sequencing of this T cell receptor (beta chain) was carried out in a study of shared T cell receptors in the human thymus. The CDR3 loop spans 19 amino acids. Germline CDR1 and CDR2: LGHNA and YSLEER. The junction had 9 bases not matched to a gene; V was cut back by 0 bases and J by 0 bases. The protocol was immunoSEQ multiplex PCR, while the TCRdb copy is restricted to in-frame clones and leaves out a portion. The profile shows hundreds of thousands of clones, 75% to 85% of them singletons. Another study also made use of these data, one on human thymus T cells. That investigation notes: Corrective surgery for congenital heart defects was being performed on the healthy Finnish infants who were the donors. Both thymic and peripheral blood repertoires showed apparently biased V and J usage.

Sequenced input: thymocytes. The rearrangement joins TRBV4-3 to TRBJ2-1, with 9 bases matching TRBD2. This sequence was found in a boy less than two years old with a congenital heart defect. CDR3 sequence reads: CASSQDIGLARSSYNEQFF. In DNA form, the CDR3 reads TGCGCCAGCAGCCAAGATATAGGACTAGCGCGAAGCTCCTACAATGAGCAGTTCTTC.